The present entry profiles one T cell receptor beta chain with its context. The sample comes from a study of technical replicates of blood from several donors. Profiled with immunoSEQ multiplex PCR; TCRdb holds only in-frame clones, not every one. The sample lists 84,000 or so clones; around 93% were seen once. CDR3 length equals 15 residues. CDR1 is MNHEY, CDR2 SVGAGI, per germline. The V gene end was trimmed by 6 bases and the J gene end by 5 bases; junction bases not matched to a gene: 9. The sequenced sample was T cells isolated from PBMCs. The clonotype was recovered from a human donor in good health. This sequence joins TRBV6-5 and TRBJ2-2, with TRBD2 matching over 7 bases. Here the CDR3 reads CASRQQRGETGELFF. CDR3 DNA sequence: TGTGCCAGCAGACAACAACGGGGGGAAACCGGGGAGCTGTTTTTT.